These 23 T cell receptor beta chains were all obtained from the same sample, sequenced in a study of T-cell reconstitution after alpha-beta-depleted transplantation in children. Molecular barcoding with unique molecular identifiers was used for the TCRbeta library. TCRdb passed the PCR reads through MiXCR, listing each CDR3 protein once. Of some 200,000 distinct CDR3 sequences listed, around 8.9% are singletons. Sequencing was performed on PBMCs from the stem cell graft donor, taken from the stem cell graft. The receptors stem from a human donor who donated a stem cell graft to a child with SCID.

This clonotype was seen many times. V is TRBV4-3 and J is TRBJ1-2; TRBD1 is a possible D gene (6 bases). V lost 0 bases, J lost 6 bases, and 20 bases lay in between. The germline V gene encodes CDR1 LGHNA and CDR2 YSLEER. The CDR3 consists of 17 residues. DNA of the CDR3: TGCGCCAGCAGCCAAGATTGGGCCCTAGGGGGAATCCATGGCTACACCTTC. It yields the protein CASSQDWALGGIHGYTF.

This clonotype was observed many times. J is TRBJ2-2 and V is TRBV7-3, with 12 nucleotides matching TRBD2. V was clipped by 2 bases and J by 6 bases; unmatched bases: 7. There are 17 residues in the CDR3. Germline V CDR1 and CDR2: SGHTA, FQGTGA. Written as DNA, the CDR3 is TGTGCCAGCAGCTTACCCCCTAGCGGGGGGGTCGCCGGGGAGCTGTTTTTT. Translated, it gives CASSLPPSGGVAGELFF.

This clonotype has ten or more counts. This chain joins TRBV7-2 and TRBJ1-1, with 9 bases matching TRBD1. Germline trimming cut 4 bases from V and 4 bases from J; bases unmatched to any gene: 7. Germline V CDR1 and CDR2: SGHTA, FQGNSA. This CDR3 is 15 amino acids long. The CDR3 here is CASSSLGTGFTEAFF. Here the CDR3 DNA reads TGTGCCAGCAGCTCCCTCGGGACAGGGTTCACTGAAGCTTTCTTT.

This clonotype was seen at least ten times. CDR3 sequence reads: CASSGTGGYLSSYEQYF. The CDR3 nucleotides are TGTGCCAGCAGTGGGACAGGGGGGTATTTGAGCTCCTACGAGCAGTACTTC. The chain links TRBV2 to TRBJ2-7; 10 positions match TRBD1. V trimming: 4 bases; J trimming: 0 bases; junction bases outside the gene matches: 9. Germline CDR1 and CDR2: SNHLY and FYNNEI. The CDR3 covers 17 residues.

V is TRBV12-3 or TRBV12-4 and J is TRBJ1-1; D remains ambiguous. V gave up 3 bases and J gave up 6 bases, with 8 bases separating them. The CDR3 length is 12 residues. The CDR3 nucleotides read TGTGCCAGCAGTTTCCCCCGTGCTGAAGCTTTCTTT. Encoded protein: CASSFPRAEAFF.

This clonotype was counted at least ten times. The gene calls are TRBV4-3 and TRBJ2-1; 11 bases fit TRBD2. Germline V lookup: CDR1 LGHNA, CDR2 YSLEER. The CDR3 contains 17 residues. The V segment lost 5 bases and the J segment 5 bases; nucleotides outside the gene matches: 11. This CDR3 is CASSARLAGRRDNEQFF. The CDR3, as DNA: TGCGCCAGCAGCGCGCGACTAGCGGGGAGGAGAGACAATGAGCAGTTCTTC.

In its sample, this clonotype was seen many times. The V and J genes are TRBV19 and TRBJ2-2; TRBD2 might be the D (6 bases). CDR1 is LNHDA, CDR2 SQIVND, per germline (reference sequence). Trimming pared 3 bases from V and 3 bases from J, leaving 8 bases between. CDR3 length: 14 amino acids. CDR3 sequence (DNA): TGTGCCAGTAGTATGGCGGGACACACCGGGGAGCTGTTTTTT. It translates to CASSMAGHTGELFF.

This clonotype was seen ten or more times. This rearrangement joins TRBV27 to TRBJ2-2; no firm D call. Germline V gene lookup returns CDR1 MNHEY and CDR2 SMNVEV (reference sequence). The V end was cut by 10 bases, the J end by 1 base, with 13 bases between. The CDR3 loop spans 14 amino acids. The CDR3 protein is CATGRWGNTGELFF. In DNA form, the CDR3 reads TGTGCCACCGGCAGGTGGGGGAACACCGGGGAGCTGTTTTTT.

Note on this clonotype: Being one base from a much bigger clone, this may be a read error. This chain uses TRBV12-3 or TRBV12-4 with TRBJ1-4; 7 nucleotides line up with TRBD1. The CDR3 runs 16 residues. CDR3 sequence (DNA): TGTGCCAGCAGTTTTGGGGGGGGGACAGCTAATCAAAAACTGTTTTTT. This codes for CASSFGGGTANQKLFF.

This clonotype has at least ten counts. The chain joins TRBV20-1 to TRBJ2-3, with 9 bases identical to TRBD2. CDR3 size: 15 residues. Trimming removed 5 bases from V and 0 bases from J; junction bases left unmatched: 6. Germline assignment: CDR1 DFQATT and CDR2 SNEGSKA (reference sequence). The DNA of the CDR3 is TGCAGTGCTCGCCGGACTAGCGCGAGCACAGATACGCAGTATTTT. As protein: CSARRTSASTDTQYF.

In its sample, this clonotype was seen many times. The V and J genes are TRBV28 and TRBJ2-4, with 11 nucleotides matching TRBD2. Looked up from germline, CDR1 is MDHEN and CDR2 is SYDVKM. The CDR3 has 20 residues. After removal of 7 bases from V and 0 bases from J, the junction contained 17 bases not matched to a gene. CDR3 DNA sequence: TGTGCCAGCACAAGGGCTCCGAAGACTAGCGGGGTTTTAGCCAAAAACATTCAGTACTTC. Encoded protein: CASTRAPKTSGVLAKNIQYF.

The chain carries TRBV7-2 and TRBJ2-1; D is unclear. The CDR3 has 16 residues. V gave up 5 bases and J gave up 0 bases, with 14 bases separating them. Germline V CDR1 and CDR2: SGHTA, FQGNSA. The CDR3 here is CASSPRLASSYNEQFF. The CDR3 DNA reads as TGTGCCAGCAGCCCAAGGCTCGCCAGCTCCTACAATGAGCAGTTCTTC.

The CDR3 region has the DNA TGCGCCAGCAGCCGGACAGCTTTCACCGAAGCTTTCTTT. Translated, it gives CASSRTAFTEAFF. The rearrangement joins TRBV4-3 to TRBJ1-1, with D perhaps TRBD1 (6 bases). Between the trimmed V and J ends, which lost 4 bases and 8 bases, there was a span of 14 bases. CDR3 length: 13 amino acids. Germline V gene data show CDR1 as LGHNA and CDR2 as YSLEER.

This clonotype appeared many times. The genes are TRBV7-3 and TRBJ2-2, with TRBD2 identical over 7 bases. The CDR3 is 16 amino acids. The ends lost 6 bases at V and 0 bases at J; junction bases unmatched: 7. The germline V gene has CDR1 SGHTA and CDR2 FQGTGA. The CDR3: CASRPAGTTNTGELFF. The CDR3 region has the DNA TGTGCCAGCAGACCCGCCGGGACTACGAACACCGGGGAGCTGTTTTTT.

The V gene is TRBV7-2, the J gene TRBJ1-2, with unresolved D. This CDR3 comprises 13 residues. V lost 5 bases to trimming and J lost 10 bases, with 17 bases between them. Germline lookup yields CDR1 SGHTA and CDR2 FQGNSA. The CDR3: CASSTQLTSYYTF. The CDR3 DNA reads TGTGCCAGCAGCACTCAACTAACAAGTTACTACACCTTC.

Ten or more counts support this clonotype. The CDR3 DNA reads as TGTGCCAGCTCAAGGGGTATCGCCTACAATGAGCAGTTCTTC. This codes for CASSRGIAYNEQFF. V is TRBV6-1 and J is TRBJ2-1, with a tentative D call TRBD1 (5 bases). V was pared by 8 bases and J by 2 bases, with 13 bases between. This CDR3 has 14 residues. Germline-derived CDR1 and CDR2 are MNHNS and SASEGT.

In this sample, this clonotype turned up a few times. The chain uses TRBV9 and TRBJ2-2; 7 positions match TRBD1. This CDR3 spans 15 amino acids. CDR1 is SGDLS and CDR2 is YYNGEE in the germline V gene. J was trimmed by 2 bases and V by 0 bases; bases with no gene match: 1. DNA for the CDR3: TGTGCCAGCAGCGTAGGGGACAGAAACACCGGGGAGCTGTTTTTT. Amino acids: CASSVGDRNTGELFF.

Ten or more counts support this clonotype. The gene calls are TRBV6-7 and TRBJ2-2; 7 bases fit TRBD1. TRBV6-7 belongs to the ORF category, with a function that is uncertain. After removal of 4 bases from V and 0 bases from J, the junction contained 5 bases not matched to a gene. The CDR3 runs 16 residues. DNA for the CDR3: TGTGCCAGCAGTTCCGGGACAGTCACGAACACCGGGGAGCTGTTTTTT. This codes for CASSSGTVTNTGELFF.

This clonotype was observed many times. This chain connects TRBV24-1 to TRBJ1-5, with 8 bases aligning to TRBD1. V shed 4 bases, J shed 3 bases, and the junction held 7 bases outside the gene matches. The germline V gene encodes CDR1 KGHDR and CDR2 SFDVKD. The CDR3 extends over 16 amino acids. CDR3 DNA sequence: TGTGCCACCAGTGACCCCAAGACAGGGGACAATCAGCCCCAGCATTTT. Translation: CATSDPKTGDNQPQHF.

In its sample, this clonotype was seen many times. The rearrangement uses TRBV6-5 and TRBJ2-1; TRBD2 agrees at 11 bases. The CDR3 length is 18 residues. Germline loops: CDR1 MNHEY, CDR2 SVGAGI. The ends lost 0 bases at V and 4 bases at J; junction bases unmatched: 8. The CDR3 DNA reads TGTGCCAGCAGTTACTCCCCATCTAGCGGGGGGTTATACAATGAGCAGTTCTTC. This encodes CASSYSPSSGGLYNEQFF.

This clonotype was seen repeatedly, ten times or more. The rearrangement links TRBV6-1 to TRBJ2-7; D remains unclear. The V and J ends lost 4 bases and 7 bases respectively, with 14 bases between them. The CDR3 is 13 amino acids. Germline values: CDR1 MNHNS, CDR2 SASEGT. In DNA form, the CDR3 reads TGTGCCAGCAGTGGAGGACCCGATGGAGAGCAGTACTTC. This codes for CASSGGPDGEQYF.

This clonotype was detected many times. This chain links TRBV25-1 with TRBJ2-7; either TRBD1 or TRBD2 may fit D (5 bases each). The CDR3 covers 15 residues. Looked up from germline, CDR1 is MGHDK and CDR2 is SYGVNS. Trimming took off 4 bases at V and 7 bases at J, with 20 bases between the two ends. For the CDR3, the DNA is TGTGCCAGCAGTGCTGCAGGGTTTGCATGGGGGGAGCAGTACTTC. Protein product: CASSAAGFAWGEQYF.

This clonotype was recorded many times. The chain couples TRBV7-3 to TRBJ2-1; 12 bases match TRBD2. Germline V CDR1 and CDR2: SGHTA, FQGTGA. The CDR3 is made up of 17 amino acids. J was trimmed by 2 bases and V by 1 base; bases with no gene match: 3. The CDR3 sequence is CASSLRRTSGAYNEQFF. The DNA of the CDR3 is TGTGCCAGCAGCTTAAGGAGGACTAGCGGGGCCTACAATGAGCAGTTCTTC.